The 24 T cell receptor beta chains below were found in one sample sequenced in a study of blood T cell repertoires in COVID-19. Data came from immunoSEQ multiplex PCR; TCRdb stores just in-frame clones and leaves some out. Among approximately 200,000 clones listed, approximately 85% were seen once. Sequenced: peripheral blood. Every receptor here comes from a man in his fifties who had recovered from COVID-19.

The gene calls are TRBV19 and TRBJ1-5; weak D call: TRBD1 (6 bases). Trimming took 5 bases from V and 4 from J, leaving 9 bases between them. The CDR3 contains 13 residues. Germline CDR1 is LNHDA and CDR2 is SQIVND (reference sequence). In nucleotides, the CDR3 is TGTGCCAGTAGTGTAGGACAGAATCAGCCCCAGCATTTT. This translates into CASSVGQNQPQHF.

The V gene is TRBV18, the J gene TRBJ2-3; 9 nucleotides agree with TRBD2. Germline CDR1 and CDR2: KGHSH and LQKENI. CDR3 length: 15 residues. The V and J ends lost 3 bases and 4 bases, in that order; junction bases with no gene match: 5. Here the CDR3 reads CASSPSASGADTQYF. The CDR3 nucleotides are TGTGCCAGCTCACCGTCGGCTAGCGGGGCAGATACGCAGTATTTT. Variable domain in full (rest from reference TRBV18 and TRBJ2-3): NAGVMQNPRHLVRRRGQEARLRCSPMKGHSHVYWYRQLPEEGLKFMVYLQKENIIDESGMPKERFSAEFPKEGPSILRIQQVVRGDSAAYFCASSPSASGADTQYFGPGTRLTVL.

The genes are TRBV14 and TRBJ2-4, with D unresolved. The length of the CDR3 is 16 residues. Germline loops: CDR1 SGHDN, CDR2 FVKESK. Trimming removed 0 bases from V and 0 bases from J, with 9 bases in between. The CDR3 DNA reads TGTGCCAGCAGCCAAGAGGGTGGAGCAGCCAAAAACATTCAGTACTTC. It encodes CASSQEGGAAKNIQYF.

The chain joins TRBV9 to TRBJ1-1; the match to TRBD1 covers 8 bases. The CDR3 covers 14 residues. The germline gives CDR1 SGDLS, CDR2 YYNGEE. V lost 3 bases and J lost 5; bases outside the gene matches: 6. The CDR3 loop is CASSAGQGWTEAFF. The DNA for the CDR3 is TGTGCCAGCAGCGCCGGACAGGGTTGGACTGAAGCTTTCTTT.

The chain carries TRBV5-1 and TRBJ1-1, with TRBD1 matching over 11 bases. The V gene end was trimmed by 4 bases and the J gene end by 9 bases; junction bases not matched to a gene: 11. This CDR3 is 15 amino acids long. The V gene's germline CDR1 is SGHRS and CDR2 YFSETQ. The CDR3 region is CASSGTGQGGFKAFF. As DNA, the CDR3 is TGCGCCAGCAGCGGAACGGGACAGGGGGGTTTTAAAGCTTTCTTT.

J is TRBJ2-7 and V is TRBV14; a possible D gene is TRBD1 (6 bases). The ends were cut back, 0 bases at V and 6 bases at J, with 9 bases in the middle. Per the germline V gene, CDR1 is SGHDN and CDR2 is FVKESK. The CDR3 extends over 13 amino acids. As DNA, the CDR3 is TGTGCCAGCAGCCAAGACACAGGGTTCGAGCAGTACTTC. Residues: CASSQDTGFEQYF.

This rearrangement joins TRBV5-1 to TRBJ1-2; D is undetermined. V was shortened by 6 bases and J by 5 bases, with 17 bases between the two germline ends. The CDR3 consists of 14 residues. Germline V gives CDR1 SGHRS, CDR2 YFSETQ. CDR3 sequence: CASKISNGDYGYTF. The DNA for the CDR3 is TGCGCCAGCAAAATCAGTAACGGAGATTATGGCTACACCTTC.

This sequence joins TRBV20-1 and TRBJ2-1, with 9 positions matching TRBD2. J was trimmed by 4 bases and V by 3 bases; bases with no gene match: 1. The CDR3 spans 13 residues. Germline V gene lookup returns CDR1 DFQATT and CDR2 SNEGSKA (reference sequence). CDR3: CSASLAGYNEQFF. The DNA for the CDR3 is TGCAGTGCTAGTCTAGCGGGGTACAATGAGCAGTTCTTC.

The chain combines TRBV5-8 with TRBJ1-6; 10 nucleotides align to TRBD1. The germline V gene encodes CDR1 SGHTS and CDR2 YDEGEE. V was pared by 4 bases and J by 7 bases, with 5 bases of the junction left unmatched. The CDR3 totals 15 residues. The DNA of the CDR3 is TGTGCCAGCAGCCCGGGGACAGGGGTGAATTCACCCCTCCACTTT. Its translation: CASSPGTGVNSPLHF. Supplemented by reference TRBV5-8 and TRBJ1-6, the full variable domain reads EAGVTQSPTHLIKTRGQQATLRCSPISGHTSVYWYQQALGLGLQFLLWYDEGEERNRGNFPPRFSGRQFPNYSSELNVNALELEDSALYLCASSPGTGVNSPLHFGNGTRLTVT.

This clone was counted a few times. The junction and the germline gene differ at one end; a read error may be behind it. The V gene is TRBV2, the J gene TRBJ2-7; 7 positions agree with TRBD2. The CDR3 consists of 11 residues. Germline V gene data show CDR1 as SNHLY and CDR2 as FYNNEI. This CDR3 is CASSDPGEGLF. CDR3 sequence (DNA): TGTGCCAGCAGCGATCCCGGGGAGGGTCTGTTC.

The chain links TRBV3-1 (or the pseudogene TRBV3-2) to TRBJ1-1; the D is unclear. The CDR3 has 12 amino acids. Deletions cut 3 bases from V and 2 bases from J, with 4 bases between. CDR1 and CDR2 (germline): LGHDT, YNNKEL (reference sequence). The CDR3 region has the DNA TGTGCCAGCAGCCATACTAACACTGAAGCTTTCTTT. Translation: CASSHTNTEAFF.

The chain joins TRBV11-2 to TRBJ2-3; 11 bases are a match to TRBD2. The trim removed 1 base at V and 3 bases at J, leaving 9 bases unmatched. Germline-derived CDR1 and CDR2 are SGHAT and FQNNGV. This CDR3 has 18 amino acids. The CDR3 protein is CASSLVFLAGGATDTQYF. The CDR3 bases are TGTGCCAGCAGCTTAGTTTTCCTAGCGGGAGGAGCTACAGATACGCAGTATTTT.

V is TRBV5-1 and J is TRBJ2-2; tentative D call: TRBD2 (6 bases). Germline CDR1 reads SGHRS; CDR2 reads YFSETQ. This CDR3 contains 16 residues. Trimming shortened V by 2 bases and J by 0 bases, and 11 bases separated the two germline ends. The CDR3 nucleotides are TGCGCCAGCAGCTTCCCTCTAGCGACGAACACCGGGGAGCTGTTTTTT. Its translation: CASSFPLATNTGELFF.

V usage is TRBV4-2 and J usage is TRBJ2-3; maybe TRBD2 (6 bases). The CDR3 is 16 residues long. V was clipped by 0 bases and J by 4 bases, with 14 bases between them. Germline CDR1 and CDR2: LGHNA and YNFKEQ. CDR3 sequence: CASSQEGLSGADTQYF. The CDR3 bases are TGTGCCAGCAGCCAAGAGGGACTCTCGGGGGCAGATACGCAGTATTTT.

The rearrangement uses TRBV7-9 and TRBJ2-1; 14 nucleotides line up with TRBD2. The CDR3 spans 15 residues. Germline loops: CDR1 SEHNR, CDR2 FQNEAQ (reference sequence). V was pared by 5 bases and J by 9 bases, with 6 bases of the junction left unmatched. CDR3 protein: CASSLGLAGAGEQFF. CDR3 nucleotides: TGTGCCAGCAGCCTGGGACTAGCGGGAGCTGGTGAGCAGTTCTTC.

J is TRBJ2-7 and V is TRBV15, with no clear D. CDR3 size: 14 residues. V lost 0 bases and J lost 0, with 6 bases in between. Per the germline V gene, CDR1 is LNHNV and CDR2 is YYDKDF (reference sequence). The CDR3 sequence: CATSRDFNSYEQYF. CDR3 in DNA: TGTGCCACCAGCAGAGATTTCAACTCCTACGAGCAGTACTTC. The variable domain in full, completed from reference TRBV15 and TRBJ2-7, reads DAMVIQNPRYQVTQFGKPVTLSCSQTLNHNVMYWYQQKSSQAPKLLFHYYDKDFNNEADTPDNFQSRRPNTSFCFLDIRSPGLGDTAMYLCATSRDFNSYEQYFGPGTRLTVT.

This clone appeared a single time. The DNA of the CDR3 is TGTGCCAGCAGTGAAAGATGGGGTTCGGGGATGTACGAGCAGTACTTC. It codes for CASSERWGSGMYEQYF. The chain is built from TRBV2 and TRBJ2-7, with D possibly matching TRBD2 (5 bases). With 2 bases removed from V and 4 bases from J, the gap between germline ends came to 18 bases. The CDR3 runs 16 residues. Per germline, CDR1 SNHLY and CDR2 FYNNEI.

This clone has more than one count but fewer than ten. The genes are TRBV28 and TRBJ2-7; 9 bases are a match to TRBD2. The CDR3 runs 16 residues. Germline trimming cut 1 base from V and 3 bases from J; bases unmatched to any gene: 7. The germline V gene has CDR1 MDHEN and CDR2 SYDVKM. Here the CDR3 reads CASSLYGAGGRYEQYF. CDR3 bases: TGTGCCAGCAGTTTATATGGAGCGGGAGGCCGCTACGAGCAGTACTTC.

This clone was detected only a few times. V gene TRBV30 combines with J gene TRBJ2-1; 11 bases agree with TRBD2. V lost 1 base and J lost 4; bases outside the gene matches: 3. CDR3 length equals 15 residues. CDR1 and CDR2 (germline): GTSNPN, SVGIG (reference sequence). CDR3 bases: TGTGCCTGGAGTGAAATAGCGGGAGGGTACAATGAGCAGTTCTTC. Translated: CAWSEIAGGYNEQFF.

The rearrangement uses TRBV24-1 and TRBJ2-3; tentatively, D is TRBD1 (6 bases). Trimming stripped 2 bases from V and 4 bases from J, with 15 bases between. This CDR3 region has 16 residues. Germline CDR1 is KGHDR and CDR2 is SFDVKD. As DNA, the CDR3 is TGTGCCACCAGTGATTGGGGCCAGGGGCGTCCAGATACGCAGTATTTT. This encodes CATSDWGQGRPDTQYF.

This rearrangement joins TRBV21-1 to TRBJ1-4; whether TRBD1, the table's D call, matches the DNA was not checked. TRBV21-1 is shown as a pseudogene. The CDR3 sequence is 14 residues long. The CDR3 DNA reads TGTGCCAGCAGCCGGGACAGCGTGAATGAAAAACTGTTTTTT. It encodes CASSRDSVNEKLFF.

On this clone itself: Germline and junction disagree at one end, which may indicate a read error. CDR3 coding DNA: TGCAGTGCTATCATCCAGGGACAGCTGCTCTTC. Translated: CSAIIQGQLLF. The rearrangement links TRBV20-1 to TRBJ1-2, with 7 nucleotides matching TRBD1. The CDR3 sequence is 11 residues long. The germline gives CDR1 DFQATT, CDR2 SNEGSKA (reference sequence).

CDR3 nucleotides: TGTGCCAGCAGTCCCGGACTAGCGGGAATCAATGAGCAGTTCTTC. Translating gives CASSPGLAGINEQFF. The chain carries TRBV2 and TRBJ2-1, with 12 nucleotides matching TRBD2. The V and J ends lost 5 bases and 6 bases, in that order; junction bases with no gene match: 5. This CDR3 comprises 15 residues. Germline CDR1 is SNHLY and CDR2 is FYNNEI.

The genes are TRBV15 and TRBJ2-7, with D perhaps TRBD1 (5 bases). The CDR3 runs 14 residues. The germline gives CDR1 LNHNV, CDR2 YYDKDF (reference sequence). V was pared by 3 bases and J by 1 base, with 10 bases between. The CDR3 reads CATSSQGFSYEQYF. DNA for the CDR3: TGTGCCACCAGCAGCCAGGGATTTTCCTACGAGCAGTACTTC.